This record looks at one T cell receptor beta chain sequence and its context. Its antigen is still unknown. These data are taken from a study of T cell responses to AZD1222 COVID-19 vaccine. Findings and caveats of the study: The study found vaccine-associated CD4 TCRs spanning spike, dominant at 160-218 and 743-854.

Repertoires were generated with immunoSEQ multiplex PCR, while TCRdb's copy carries only in-frame clones and drops some. Of 130,000 to 150,000 clones listed, 82% are singletons. Unmatched junction bases numbered 6, after V lost 3 bases and J lost 6 bases. CDR1 and CDR2 (germline): SNHLY, FYNNEI. The CDR3 is 15 residues long. The chain recombines TRBV2 with TRBJ2-2; 8 nucleotides match TRBD1. The source was peripheral blood, collected on day 0 of MenACWY control vaccination. The clonotype comes from an adult in good health. CDR3 DNA: TGTGCCAGCAGTGACAGGGGGCGAATATCCGGGGAGCTGTTTTTT. It encodes CASSDRGRISGELFF.